This T cell receptor beta chain derives from a study of cytomegalovirus exposure and HLA in healthy donors. Worth noting for this clone: What it binds is not known.

The study, taken as a whole, reports: A list of 164 TCR beta chains associated with cytomegalovirus was given. HLA allele associations emerged for about 16,000 TCR beta sequences in a later analysis, at 0.05 false discovery rate.

With 60 Vbeta and 13 Jbeta primers, the PCR was carried out. Only in-frame clones appear in the TCRdb table, and some are missing; sequencing was by immunoSEQ multiplex PCR. The sample has more than 150,000 clones; just under 80% are singletons. The CDR3 has 14 residues. The V and J ends lost 2 bases and 2 bases, in that order; junction bases with no gene match: 2. Germline CDR1 and CDR2: MNHEY and SVGAGI. What was sequenced was PBMCs. This receptor was taken from a woman aged 25-40 years in good health and CMV-seronegative. The chain uses TRBV6-5 and TRBJ1-2; 7 bases line up with TRBD1. CDR3 in DNA: TGTGCCAGCAGTTACCGGGACAGCAACTATGGCTACACCTTC. Its protein product is CASSYRDSNYGYTF.